These 2 T cell receptor beta chains originate from one sample sequenced in a study of blood T cell repertoires in COVID-19. Using immunoSEQ multiplex PCR, the repertoire was profiled, and TCRdb retains in-frame clones only, with some absent. The table has approximately 200,000 clones, approximately 86% seen once. Sequenced: peripheral blood. Receptors were obtained from a man aged 70-80 years with active or convalescent COVID-19.

The chain couples TRBV19 to TRBJ2-1; maybe TRBD2 (5 bases). The CDR3 is made up of 11 amino acids. Germline V lookup: CDR1 LNHDA, CDR2 SQIVND (reference sequence). Trimming took 4 bases from V and 8 from J, leaving 6 bases between them. The DNA for the CDR3 is TGTGCCAGTAGTACTAGCCATGAGCAGTTCTTC. This codes for CASSTSHEQFF. Looking up the rest from reference TRBV19 and TRBJ2-1 gives the full variable domain: DGGITQSPKYLFRKEGQNVTLSCEQNLNHDAMYWYRQDPGQGLRLIYYSQIVNDFQKGDIAEGYSVSREKKESFPLTVTSAQKNPTAFYLCASSTSHEQFFGPGTRLTVL.

The J gene is TRBJ2-2, the V gene TRBV24-1; the D gene is possibly TRBD1 (5 bases). CDR1 is KGHDR and CDR2 is SFDVKD in the germline V gene. The ends were cut back, 0 bases at V and 2 bases at J, with 6 bases in the middle. This CDR3 comprises 15 residues. The CDR3 DNA reads TGTGCCACCAGTGATTTGAGGGGCAACACCGGGGAGCTGTTTTTT. This codes for CATSDLRGNTGELFF.